The 30 T cell receptor beta chains below all came from one sample that was sequenced in a study of shared clonotypes between healthy human individuals. Produced via immunoSEQ multiplex PCR; TCRdb's table is partial and in-frame only. The sample lists 2 million to 2.5 million clones; just over 90% were seen once. The sequencing sample was made of naive CD4+ T cells from PBMCs. Subset denoted: CD45RA+ positively selected. The receptors stem from a man between 18 and 29 years old in good health. Some clones in this sample may be carry-over from other donors' samples.

The V and J genes are TRBV7-6 and TRBJ1-1; TRBD1 agrees at 8 bases. This CDR3 contains 13 residues. The germline V gene encodes CDR1 SGHVS and CDR2 FNYEAQ. Germline trimming cut 5 bases from V and 4 bases from J; bases unmatched to any gene: 3. CDR3 bases: TGTGCCAGCAGCCTACAGGGGGGCACTGAAGCTTTCTTT. Residues: CASSLQGGTEAFF. The whole variable domain, filled in from reference TRBV7-6 and TRBJ1-1, reads GAGVSQSPRYKVTKRGQDVALRCDPISGHVSLYWYRQALGQGPEFLTYFNYEAQQDKSGLPNDRFSAERPEGSISTLTIQRTEQRDSAMYRCASSLQGGTEAFFGQGTRLTVV.

In this sample, this clone turned up once. The chain carries TRBV5-4 and TRBJ2-1; 10 positions match TRBD2. V was clipped by 6 bases and J by 4 bases; unmatched bases: 13. The CDR3 is 17 residues long. Germline V gene data show CDR1 as SGHNT and CDR2 as YYREEE (reference sequence). The CDR3 sequence is CASTPGPSGSSYNEQFF. The DNA for the CDR3 is TGTGCCAGCACCCCCGGCCCTAGCGGGAGTTCGTACAATGAGCAGTTCTTC. Combining the CDR3 with reference TRBV5-4 and TRBJ2-1 gives the whole variable domain ETGVTQSPTHLIKTRGQQVTLRCSSQSGHNTVSWYQQALGQGPQFIFQYYREEENGRGNFPPRFSGLQFPNYSSELNVNALELDDSALYLCASTPGPSGSSYNEQFFGPGTRLTVL.

V gene TRBV5-1 combines with J gene TRBJ2-1, with 8 bases fitting TRBD1. In germline, CDR1 is SGHRS, CDR2 YFSETQ. The CDR3 consists of 16 residues. Trimming took 5 bases from V and 7 from J; bases not matched to a gene: 14. The CDR3 DNA reads as TGCGCCAGCAGTTTGCCTTCTGTACAGGGGGGAAATGAGCAGTTCTTC. This translates into CASSLPSVQGGNEQFF.

V is TRBV9 and J is TRBJ2-7, with 7 positions matching TRBD2. The CDR3 length is 17 residues. Germline V gene lookup returns CDR1 SGDLS and CDR2 YYNGEE. The V and J ends lost 2 bases and 3 bases, in that order; junction bases with no gene match: 14. The CDR3 DNA sequence: TGTGCCAGCAGCGTTAGTTCCGGGACCAGCGGGATCTACGAGCAGTACTTC. The encoded protein is CASSVSSGTSGIYEQYF.

The V gene is TRBV5-1, the J gene TRBJ1-1; D remains ambiguous. Germline assignment: CDR1 SGHRS and CDR2 YFSETQ. This CDR3 region has 16 residues. Trimming took 0 bases from V and 0 from J, leaving 12 bases between them. The CDR3 DNA follows: TGCGCCAGCAGCTTGGGGGTTTCGGGGATGAACACTGAAGCTTTCTTT. Encoded protein: CASSLGVSGMNTEAFF.

J is TRBJ1-3 and V is TRBV19, with a possible D match to TRBD1 (5 bases). Looked up from germline, CDR1 is LNHDA and CDR2 is SQIVND (reference sequence). V lost 5 bases and J lost 0, with 14 bases in between. The CDR3 contains 16 residues. The CDR3 sequence: CASSPWAGASGNTIYF. The CDR3 DNA follows: TGTGCCAGTAGTCCCTGGGCTGGGGCCTCTGGAAACACCATATATTTT.

A word on this clone: Other DNA sequences within the sample encode an identical CDR3. V is TRBV7-3 and J is TRBJ2-3, with TRBD2 as a possible D gene (6 bases). Per germline, CDR1 SGHTA and CDR2 FQGTGA. V lost 0 bases, J lost 1 base, and 8 bases lay in between. The CDR3 runs to 15 residues. The CDR3 loop reads CASSLTGGGTDTQYF. The CDR3 coding sequence is TGTGCCAGCAGCTTAACTGGCGGGGGCACAGATACGCAGTATTTT. Filled out from reference TRBV7-3 and TRBJ2-3, the complete variable domain reads GAGVSQTPSNKVTEKGKYVELRCDPISGHTALYWYRQSLGQGPEFLIYFQGTGAADDSGLPNDRFFAVRPEGSVSTLKIQRTERGDSAVYLCASSLTGGGTDTQYFGPGTRLTVL.

V is TRBV7-6 and J is TRBJ2-2; unclear D gene. Germline V lookup: CDR1 SGHVS, CDR2 FNYEAQ. Trimming stripped 4 bases from V and 3 bases from J, with 12 bases between. This CDR3 is built from 15 residues. The CDR3 region has the DNA TGTGCCAGCAGCTCCTTGGGGTCGGACACCGGGGAGCTGTTTTTT. Translating it yields CASSSLGSDTGELFF.

The chain recombines TRBV5-5 with TRBJ2-5, with 14 bases that match TRBD2. The ends lost 5 bases at V and 4 bases at J; junction bases unmatched: 10. In germline, CDR1 is SGHKS, CDR2 YYEKEE (reference sequence). The CDR3 loop spans 17 amino acids. The CDR3, as DNA: TGTGCCAGCAGGTGGGGACTAGCGGGAGTATATGGAGAGACCCAGTACTTC. Translating it yields CASRWGLAGVYGETQYF.

This chain links TRBV11-2 with TRBJ2-4; 7 nucleotides match TRBD2. The length of the CDR3 is 12 residues. Germline loops: CDR1 SGHAT, CDR2 FQNNGV. The V segment lost 1 base and the J segment 14 bases; nucleotides outside the gene matches: 5. The CDR3 nucleotides read TGTGCCAGCAGCTTAGCCGGGGGGTTTGAGTACTTC. This sequence encodes CASSLAGGFEYF.

CDR3: CASSLYGGRFPHEQFF. CDR3 in DNA: TGTGCCAGCAGCTTATATGGCGGGAGGTTTCCGCATGAGCAGTTCTTC. V is TRBV7-3 and J is TRBJ2-1; 8 nucleotides match TRBD2. The junction had 11 bases not matched to a gene; V was cut back by 2 bases and J by 8 bases. Germline CDR1 is SGHTA and CDR2 is FQGTGA. CDR3 size: 16 residues.

This chain links TRBV7-8 with TRBJ2-6; the match to TRBD1 covers 7 bases. CDR1 and CDR2 (germline): SGHVS, FQNEAQ. The CDR3 covers 13 residues. The CDR3 nucleotides are TGTGTGACAGGGCTGTCTGGGGCCAACGTCCTGACTTTC. This translates into CVTGLSGANVLTF.

This chain links TRBV5-1 with TRBJ2-1; no clear D. The V and J ends lost 4 bases and 4 bases respectively, with 15 bases between them. The CDR3 runs 15 residues. Germline values: CDR1 SGHRS, CDR2 YFSETQ. The CDR3 coding sequence is TGCGCCAGCAGCATAATACCCGGGCCGTACAATGAGCAGTTCTTC. Amino acid sequence: CASSIIPGPYNEQFF.

The CDR3 bases are TGTGCCACCGGGGGGACAGCGTACAGGGGAGAAGGCTATGGCTACACCTTC. Protein: CATGGTAYRGEGYGYTF. V usage is TRBV19 and J usage is TRBJ1-2; 7 bases align to TRBD1. This CDR3 contains 17 residues. V lost 10 bases to trimming and J lost 4 bases; unmatched junction nucleotides: 21. In germline, CDR1 is LNHDA, CDR2 SQIVND (reference sequence).

V is TRBV6-6 and J is TRBJ2-7; 10 bases map to TRBD1. Trimming at V came to 4 bases and at J to 2 bases, leaving 5 bases not matched to a gene. CDR3 length: 15 amino acids. Germline-derived CDR1 and CDR2 are MNHNY and SVGAGI (reference sequence). The CDR3 DNA reads as TGTGCCAGCAGTTCCGGGACAGGGGCTACCTACGAGCAGTACTTC. Its translation is CASSSGTGATYEQYF.

This clone was picked up a small number of times. The same CDR3 can be traced to other DNA sequences in this sample. J is TRBJ1-5 and V is TRBV30; TRBD1 is a possible D gene (6 bases). Germline lookup yields CDR1 GTSNPN and CDR2 SVGIG (reference sequence). V lost 2 bases and J lost 4, with 9 bases in between. There are 13 residues in the CDR3. The CDR3 here is CAWSTQGNQPQHF. The CDR3 nucleotides read TGTGCCTGGAGTACCCAGGGGAATCAGCCCCAGCATTTT. The entire variable domain, with the rest obtained from reference TRBV30 and TRBJ1-5, is as follows: SQTIHQWPATLVQPVGSPLSLECTVEGTSNPNLYWYRQAAGRGLQLLFYSVGIGQISSEVPQNLSASRPQDRQFILSSKKLLLSDSGFYLCAWSTQGNQPQHFGDGTRLSIL.

The V and J genes are TRBV11-2 and TRBJ2-1, with 7 bases fitting TRBD2. From germline, CDR1 is SGHAT and CDR2 FQNNGV. The CDR3 is 16 amino acids. V lost 1 base, J lost 8 bases, and 11 bases stayed unmatched. CDR3 DNA: TGTGCCAGCAGCTTAGTTCCCCTAGCGGCGAGGGATGAGCAGTTCTTC. Translation: CASSLVPLAARDEQFF. Variable domain in full (rest from reference TRBV11-2 and TRBJ2-1): EAGVAQSPRYKIIEKRQSVAFWCNPISGHATLYWYQQILGQGPKLLIQFQNNGVVDDSQLPKDRFSAERLKGVDSTLKIQPAKLEDSAVYLCASSLVPLAARDEQFFGPGTRLTVL.

This chain links TRBV4-1 with TRBJ2-7, with TRBD2 identical over 7 bases. The CDR3 consists of 15 residues. Trimming removed 7 bases from V and 0 bases from J; junction bases left unmatched: 9. The germline V gene encodes CDR1 MGHRA and CDR2 YSYEKL. CDR3 bases: TGCGCCAGCACCCTCCGCGGCGGGAGCTCCTACGAGCAGTACTTC. Encoded protein: CASTLRGGSSYEQYF.

This chain uses TRBV7-9 with TRBJ2-5, with a tentative D call TRBD1 (6 bases). V was cut by 8 bases and J by 5 bases, with 21 bases left in between. This CDR3 has 15 residues. Germline CDR1 is SEHNR and CDR2 is FQNEAQ (reference sequence). The CDR3 protein is CASGPRTDFWETQYF. The CDR3 DNA is TGTGCCAGCGGCCCCCGGACAGATTTCTGGGAGACCCAGTACTTC.

This sequence joins TRBV19 and TRBJ1-4, with a possible D match to TRBD1 (5 bases). The V end was cut by 3 bases, the J end by 2 bases, with 13 bases between. This CDR3 region has 16 residues. Germline V lookup: CDR1 LNHDA, CDR2 SQIVND (reference sequence). CDR3 bases: TGTGCCAGTAGTATGGGGAGGGGATGGACTAATGAAAAACTGTTTTTT. This translates into CASSMGRGWTNEKLFF.

This chain uses TRBV9 with TRBJ1-1, with D possibly matching TRBD1 (5 bases). This CDR3 comprises 14 residues. Germline V gene data show CDR1 as SGDLS and CDR2 as YYNGEE. V was pared by 2 bases and J by 3 bases, with 11 bases between. The CDR3 DNA reads TGTGCCAGCAGCGTGGGACGAGTTGACACTGAAGCTTTCTTT. Encoded protein: CASSVGRVDTEAFF. The entire variable domain, with the rest obtained from reference TRBV9 and TRBJ1-1, is as follows: DSGVTQTPKHLITATGQRVTLRCSPRSGDLSVYWYQQSLDQGLQFLIQYYNGEERAKGNILERFSAQQFPDLHSELNLSSLELGDSALYFCASSVGRVDTEAFFGQGTRLTVV.

The rearrangement joins TRBV28 to TRBJ2-3, with 7 bases fitting TRBD2. J lost 0 bases, V lost 6 bases, and 3 bases had no gene match. Germline V gene sequence: CDR1 MDHEN, CDR2 SYDVKM. CDR3 length: 14 amino acids. As DNA, the CDR3 is TGTGCCAGCAGCAATAGCGGGAGCACAGATACGCAGTATTTT. Encoded protein: CASSNSGSTDTQYF.

The chain carries TRBV11-3 and TRBJ2-1, with D possibly TRBD1 on 5 matching bases. The CDR3 extends over 15 amino acids. V was clipped by 3 bases and J by 9 bases, with 18 bases between them. Germline V gives CDR1 SGHNT, CDR2 YENEEA. This CDR3 reads CASSFQQESLGEQFF. The CDR3 nucleotides are TGTGCCAGCAGCTTCCAACAGGAGTCTCTTGGTGAGCAGTTCTTC. The full variable domain, its missing parts supplied by reference TRBV11-3 and TRBJ2-1, is EAGVVQSPRYKIIEKKQPVAFWCNPISGHNTLYWYLQNLGQGPELLIRYENEEAVDDSQLPKDRFSAERLKGVDSTLKIQPAELGDSAVYLCASSFQQESLGEQFFGPGTRLTVL.

The rearrangement uses TRBV4-1 and TRBJ2-1, with TRBD2 as a possible D gene (5 bases). Germline values: CDR1 MGHRA, CDR2 YSYEKL. The CDR3 totals 16 residues. V was trimmed by 2 bases and J by 0 bases, leaving 11 bases between them. The CDR3 region is CASSQRVGVSYNEQFF. The CDR3, as DNA: TGCGCCAGCAGCCAACGAGTGGGAGTCTCCTACAATGAGCAGTTCTTC.

This sequence joins TRBV5-1 and TRBJ2-2; D is unclear. From germline, CDR1 is SGHRS and CDR2 YFSETQ. This CDR3 region has 12 residues. V shed 8 bases and J shed 0 bases, with 5 bases lying between them. The CDR3 is CASNTNTGELFF. The CDR3 nucleotides are TGCGCCAGTAATACGAACACCGGGGAGCTGTTTTTT.

The chain's CDR3 is CASSLRQGTYTGELFF. The CDR3 DNA reads TGTGCCAGCAGCTTAAGACAGGGGACGTACACCGGGGAGCTGTTTTTT. J is TRBJ2-2 and V is TRBV7-3; 8 positions agree with TRBD1. Losses at the gene ends were 1 base for V and 3 bases for J; bases not matched to a gene: 4. The germline V gene has CDR1 SGHTA and CDR2 FQGTGA. The CDR3 has 16 amino acids.

In its sample, this clone was seen a few times. The chain couples TRBV7-9 to TRBJ1-1, with TRBD1 matching over 10 bases. The CDR3 has 14 residues. J was trimmed by 6 bases and V by 3 bases; bases with no gene match: 4. The V gene's germline CDR1 is SEHNR and CDR2 FQNEAQ (reference sequence). The CDR3 protein is CASSFMTGGAEAFF. For the CDR3, the DNA is TGTGCCAGCAGCTTCATGACAGGGGGCGCTGAAGCTTTCTTT. The variable domain in full, completed from reference TRBV7-9 and TRBJ1-1, reads DTGVSQNPRHKITKRGQNVTFRCDPISEHNRLYWYRQTLGQGPEFLTYFQNEAQLEKSRLLSDRFSAERPKGSFSTLEIQRTEQGDSAMYLCASSFMTGGAEAFFGQGTRLTVV.

Points on this clone: Other DNA sequences in this sample translate to the same CDR3. The rearrangement links TRBV11-2 to TRBJ2-7, with 10 positions matching TRBD2. J lost 2 bases, V lost 3 bases, and 4 bases had no gene match. Germline V gene sequence: CDR1 SGHAT, CDR2 FQNNGV. The CDR3 length is 15 residues. The CDR3 sequence: CASSLEAGGTYEQYF. The CDR3 bases are TGTGCCAGCAGCTTGGAAGCGGGAGGGACCTACGAGCAGTACTTC.

V is TRBV7-2 and J is TRBJ1-2; D unclear. CDR3 length: 12 amino acids. Trimming pared 5 bases from V and 4 bases from J, leaving 8 bases between. Germline V lookup: CDR1 SGHTA, CDR2 FQGNSA. In nucleotides, the CDR3 is TGTGCCAGCAGCGCCTCCGGCTATGGCTACACCTTC. Translation gives CASSASGYGYTF. The full variable domain, with the rest looked up from reference TRBV7-2 and TRBJ1-2, is GAGVSQSPSNKVTEKGKDVELRCDPISGHTALYWYRQSLGQGLEFLIYFQGNSAPDKSGLPSDRFSAERTGGSVSTLTIQRTQQEDSAVYLCASSASGYGYTFGSGTRLTVV.

The chain has TRBV5-1 and TRBJ2-7, with D possibly being TRBD1 or TRBD2 (6 bases each). The CDR3 runs to 16 residues. V was cut by 0 bases and J by 0 bases, with 13 bases left in between. Germline values: CDR1 SGHRS, CDR2 YFSETQ. Here the CDR3 reads CASSLGGGRTSYEQYF. DNA of the CDR3: TGCGCCAGCAGCTTGGGTGGGGGGCGAACCTCCTACGAGCAGTACTTC.